This TCR beta chain was identified in a study of response to subunit inactivated influenza vaccine. Notes on the study in general: Every seasonal influenza vaccination brings in few new T cells, the authors suggested.

TCRdb independently ran MiXCR on the RT-PCR reads; one entry per CDR3 protein. The table has approximately 530,000 distinct CDR3 sequences, roughly 13% seen once. Of note for this clonotype: Antigen: not known.

Deletions cut 0 bases from V and 10 bases from J, with 10 bases between. CDR3 length: 14 amino acids. The germline gives CDR1 SGHTA, CDR2 FQGNSA. The starting material was PBMCs from blood, obtained roughly 46 days after vaccination. The receptor was isolated from a man aged 45-60 years who received an inactivated influenza vaccine. This chain links TRBV7-2 with TRBJ1-6; possibly TRBD1 for D (6 bases). CDR3 bases: TGTGCCAGCAGCTTAGCGAGGGGGGTCTCACCCCTCCACTTT. As protein: CASSLARGVSPLHF.